This T cell receptor beta chain was captured by sequencing in a study of response to subunit inactivated influenza vaccine. Whole-study results and caveats: Few additional T cells are recruited per seasonal influenza vaccination, authors suggested.

About this clonotype itself: Antigen: not known.

The germline V gene has CDR1 SGHAT and CDR2 FQNNGV. The CDR3 has 18 amino acids. V was pared by 7 bases and J by 3 bases, with 20 bases of the junction left unmatched. TCRdb itself ran the RT-PCR reads through MiXCR, one entry per CDR3 protein. Of some 850,000 distinct CDR3 sequences listed, approximately 18% are singletons. The TCR was taken from a man in his forties or fifties who received an inactivated influenza vaccine. V gene TRBV11-2 combines with J gene TRBJ2-7; 8 bases align to TRBD1. Here the sequenced sample was PBMCs from blood, taken around 5 days after vaccination. The CDR3 nucleotides read TGTGCCAGCATCTGGGCGGGGTCCCAGACAGGGGCCTTCTACGAGCAGTACTTC. Encoded protein: CASIWAGSQTGAFYEQYF.